These T cell receptor beta chains were read from a single sample in a study of glioma-infiltrating T cells. From the multiplex PCR reads, TCRdb called clonotypes with MiXCR, one entry per CDR3 protein. The sample contains about 410,000 distinct CDR3 sequences, less than 50% of which appear only once. Sequencing was done on a sample of glioma tissue, nonneoplastic brain tissue, or PBMCs (not recorded which). All receptors derive from a human donor with low-grade glioma or glioblastoma, undergoing nonglioma brain surgery, or in good health (not recorded which). CDR3s include the opening cysteine and the closing phenylalanine or tryptophan. D genes are given only for firm matches. Size values are once, few and many counts, or a class for expanded clones, and some rows have none.

clone_size	v_call	d_call	j_call	cdr3_aa	cdr3_nt
NA	TRBV28	TRBD2	TRBJ2-1	CASMAASGPNEQFF	TGTGCCAGCATGGCGGCTAGCGGGCCCAATGAGCAGTTCTTC
NA	TRBV3-1	TRBD1	TRBJ2-3	CASSQDRPGGPDTQYF	TGTGCCAGCAGCCAAGATAGGCCAGGGGGCCCCGATACGCAGTATTTT
few	TRBV10-3	TRBD2	TRBJ2-1	CATMPHSLAGVYNEQFF	TGTGCCACCATGCCCCATAGCCTAGCGGGAGTATACAATGAGCAGTTCTTC
NA	TRBV7-2	NA	TRBJ1-1	CASSPTTGLNTEVFF	TGTGCCAGCAGCCCGACAACAGGGTTGAACACTGAAGTTTTCTTT
NA	TRBV20-1	NA	TRBJ1-4	CSARDRAGLEKLFF	TGCAGTGCTAGAGATCGAGCGGGGCTTGAAAAACTGTTTTTT
many	TRBV6-1	NA	TRBJ2-1	CASTPGRKPYNEQFF	TGTGCCAGCACTCCGGGACGCAAGCCTTACAATGAGCAGTTCTTC
many	TRBV28	NA	TRBJ1-5	CASSVSLSNQPQHF	TGTGCCAGCAGTGTGTCTCTAAGCAATCAGCCCCAGCATTTT
many	TRBV20-1	NA	TRBJ2-3	CSAASAPSTDTQYF	TGCAGTGCTGCGTCCGCTCCCAGCACAGATACGCAGTATTTT
few	TRBV7-8	NA	TRBJ2-7	CASSLGYGGGEYF	TGTGCCAGCAGCTTAGGGTACGGAGGTGGGGAGTACTTC
NA	TRBV4-1	TRBD2	TRBJ2-1	CASSQDSRLAGVGSYNEQFF	TGCGCCAGCAGCCAAGATTCGAGACTAGCGGGAGTAGGCTCCTACAATGAGCAGTTCTTC
many	TRBV28	NA	TRBJ1-1	CASSLGGVSTEAFF	TGTGCCAGCAGTTTAGGGGGTGTGAGCACTGAAGCTTTCTTT
NA	TRBV4-1	NA	TRBJ2-3	CASSQDRMATDTQYF	TGCGCCAGCAGCCAAGACAGAATGGCCACAGATACGCAGTATTTT
once	TRBV29-1	NA	TRBJ2-7	CSVSGAISYEQYF	TGCAGCGTTTCAGGGGCTATCTCCTACGAGCAGTACTTC
few	TRBV7-2	NA	TRBJ2-7	CASSPSPTGGSSYEQYF	TGTGCCAGCAGCCCATCCCCAACGGGGGGCTCTTCTTACGAGCAGTACTTC
few	TRBV4-1	NA	TRBJ2-5	CASSQLQQETQYF	TGCGCCAGCAGCCAGTTACAGCAAGAGACCCAGTACTTC
many	TRBV20-1	TRBD1	TRBJ1-1	CSATPGQGVGTEAFF	TGCAGTGCTACCCCCGGTCAGGGGGTCGGGACTGAAGCTTTCTTT
many	TRBV15	NA	TRBJ1-2	CATSKGPDSYGYTF	TGTGCCACCAGCAAAGGGCCGGACAGCTATGGCTACACCTTC
NA	TRBV7-6	TRBD2	TRBJ2-3	CASSSLRQLGLAGLPSPDTQYF	TGTGCCAGCAGCTCCCTCCGCCAGCTGGGACTAGCGGGCCTCCCCTCCCCAGATACGCAGTATTTT
once	TRBV29-1	NA	TRBJ2-7	CSVEDQGSSYEQYF	TGCAGCGTTGAAGATCAAGGGAGCTCCTACGAGCAGTACTTC
NA	TRBV7-9	NA	TRBJ2-2	CASSLRGANTGGLFF	TGTGCCAGCAGCTTACGGGGGGCGAACACCGGGGGGCTGTTTTTT
many	TRBV6-2/TRBV6-3	NA	TRBJ2-6	CASSYDNSGANVLTF	TGTGCCAGCAGTTACGACAACTCTGGGGCCAACGTCCTGACTTTC
NA	TRBV20-1	TRBD2	TRBJ2-1	CSATPGLAENNEQFF	TGCAGTGCCACCCCCGGACTAGCGGAAAACAATGAGCAGTTCTTC
NA	TRBV7-9	NA	TRBJ2-7	CASSLSENSYEQYF	TGTGCCAGCAGCTTAAGTGAGAACTCCTACGAGCAGTACTTC
NA	TRBV20-1	NA	TRBJ1-3	CSARGPRSGNTIYF	TGCAGTGCCCGGGGACCTCGCTCTGGAAACACCATATATTTT
few	TRBV27	NA	TRBJ1-4	CASSLAFATNEKLFF	TGTGCCAGCAGTTTGGCGTTTGCAACTAATGAAAAACTGTTTTTT
NA	TRBV2	NA	TRBJ1-5	CASNTGSRNQPQHF	TGTGCCAGCAACACAGGCTCTCGCAATCAGCCCCAGCATTTT
NA	TRBV20-1	NA	TRBJ2-1	CTARVGSWEQFF	TGCACTGCTAGAGTAGGGTCCTGGGAGCAGTTCTTC
NA	TRBV14	TRBD2	TRBJ2-1	CASSHQREFDGQFF	TGTGCCAGCAGCCACCAGCGGGAGTTCGATGGGCAGTTCTTC
few	TRBV20-1	TRBD2	TRBJ2-7	CSAAGTSKYEQYF	TGCAGTGCTGCCGGGACTAGCAAGTACGAGCAGTACTTC
NA	TRBV13	TRBD1	TRBJ2-1	CASSFSDRDGLLDNEQFF	TGTGCCAGCAGCTTTTCGGACAGGGACGGGCTCTTGGACAATGAGCAGTTCTTC
NA	TRBV6-6	TRBD1	TRBJ1-5	CGSRWTGSNQPQHF	TGTGGCAGCAGGTGGACAGGGAGCAATCAGCCCCAGCATTTT
NA	TRBV6-1	NA	TRBJ2-3	CASSPTGWGSTDTQYF	TGTGCCAGCAGTCCCACAGGGTGGGGTAGCACAGATACGCAGTATTTT
NA	TRBV20-1	NA	TRBJ2-1	CSVLTSNEQFF	TGCAGTGTTCTGACTAGCAATGAGCAGTTCTTC